A single TCR beta chain is shown here with its context. The target antigen is unknown. During the second nested PCR, blocking oligonucleotides suppressed genes that were not paired. Emulsion RT-PCR used about 5,000-270,000 T cells and C-region, Stepout, V-region primers. Each CDR3 protein gets one entry after TCRdb re-called the emulsion pairing reads with MiXCR. The data show approximately 37,000 distinct CDR3 sequences, 35% to 50% seen once. This sample stems from a study of T cell repertoires in breast cancer. Turning to the study itself: Breast cancer patients gave tumors, lymph nodes and blood; healthy donors gave blood. Study findings and constraints: Approximately 17 TCR pairs shared by seven or more tumors were possibly tumor-specific.

Germline values: CDR1 KGHSH, CDR2 LQKENI. There are 15 residues in the CDR3. The V end lost 1 base, the J end lost 4 bases, and 12 bases lay between the germline ends. The expanded emulsion RT-PCR method captured paired alpha and beta chains from CD8+ T cells. This TCR was sampled from a pool of human donors with breast cancer or a healthy control (not recorded which). The chain is built from TRBV18 and TRBJ2-3; maybe TRBD1 (6 bases). Sequencing used CD8+ T cells. The chain's CDR3 is CASSPRTDFADTQYF. The CDR3 DNA reads TGTGCCAGCTCACCACGGACAGACTTCGCAGATACGCAGTATTTT.